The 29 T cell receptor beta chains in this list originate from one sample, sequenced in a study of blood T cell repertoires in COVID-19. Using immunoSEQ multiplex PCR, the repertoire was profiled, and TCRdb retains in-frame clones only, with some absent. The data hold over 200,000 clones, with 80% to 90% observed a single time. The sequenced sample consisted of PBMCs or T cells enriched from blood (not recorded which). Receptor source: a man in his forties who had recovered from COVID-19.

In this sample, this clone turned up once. CDR3 sequence reads: CASSLYGVTTDTQYF. As DNA, the CDR3 is TGCGCCAGCAGCCTGTACGGGGTAACCACAGATACGCAGTATTTT. This chain uses TRBV4-1 with TRBJ2-3; perhaps TRBD2 as D (5 bases). The germline CDR1 and CDR2 sequences are MGHRA and YSYEKL. With 4 bases removed from V and 2 bases from J, the gap between germline ends came to 13 bases. This CDR3 contains 15 residues.

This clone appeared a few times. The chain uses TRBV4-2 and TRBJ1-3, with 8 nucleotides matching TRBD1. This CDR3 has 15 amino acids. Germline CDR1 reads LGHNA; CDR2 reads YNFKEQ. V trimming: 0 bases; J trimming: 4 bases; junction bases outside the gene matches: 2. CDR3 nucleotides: TGTGCCAGCAGCCAAGATTGGACAGGGGGAAACACCATATATTTT. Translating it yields CASSQDWTGGNTIYF.

The CDR3: CASSSLAGASYEQYF. The CDR3, as DNA: TGTGCCAGTAGTAGTCTAGCGGGGGCTTCCTACGAGCAGTACTTC. The gene calls are TRBV19 and TRBJ2-7, with 10 bases lining up with TRBD2. The CDR3 contains 15 residues. Germline-derived CDR1 and CDR2 are LNHDA and SQIVND (reference sequence). V shed 4 bases, J shed 1 base, and the junction held 4 bases outside the gene matches.

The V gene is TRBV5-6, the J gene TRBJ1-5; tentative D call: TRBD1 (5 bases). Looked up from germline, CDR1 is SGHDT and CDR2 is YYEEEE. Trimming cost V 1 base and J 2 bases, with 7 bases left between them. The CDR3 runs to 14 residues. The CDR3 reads CASSLFRGNQPQHF. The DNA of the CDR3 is TGTGCCAGCAGCTTGTTCAGGGGCAATCAGCCCCAGCATTTT.

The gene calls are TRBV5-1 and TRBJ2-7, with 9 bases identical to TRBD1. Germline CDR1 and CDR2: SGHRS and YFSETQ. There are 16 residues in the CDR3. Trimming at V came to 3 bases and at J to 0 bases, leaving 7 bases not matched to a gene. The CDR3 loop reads CASSSKGQGLSYEQYF. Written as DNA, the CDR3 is TGCGCCAGCAGCTCCAAGGGACAGGGACTCTCCTACGAGCAGTACTTC.

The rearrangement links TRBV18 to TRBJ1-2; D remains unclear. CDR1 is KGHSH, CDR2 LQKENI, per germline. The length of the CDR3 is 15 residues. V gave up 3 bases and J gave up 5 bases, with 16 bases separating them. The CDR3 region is CASSPGPGAEYGYTF. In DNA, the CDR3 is TGTGCCAGCTCACCTGGCCCCGGAGCGGAATATGGCTACACCTTC.

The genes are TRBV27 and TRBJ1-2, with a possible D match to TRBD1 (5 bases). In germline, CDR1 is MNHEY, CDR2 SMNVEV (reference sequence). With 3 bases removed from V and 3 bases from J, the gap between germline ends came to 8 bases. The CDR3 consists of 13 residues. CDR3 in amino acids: CASSFTGYYGYTF. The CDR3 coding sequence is TGTGCCAGCAGTTTCACAGGCTACTATGGCTACACCTTC.

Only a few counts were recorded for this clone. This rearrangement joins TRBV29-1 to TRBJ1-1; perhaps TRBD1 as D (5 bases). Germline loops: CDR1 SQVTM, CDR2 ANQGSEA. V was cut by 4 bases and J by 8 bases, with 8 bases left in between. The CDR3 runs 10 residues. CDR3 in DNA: TGCAGCGTTGCCTCAGGGGAAGCTTTCTTT. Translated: CSVASGEAFF.

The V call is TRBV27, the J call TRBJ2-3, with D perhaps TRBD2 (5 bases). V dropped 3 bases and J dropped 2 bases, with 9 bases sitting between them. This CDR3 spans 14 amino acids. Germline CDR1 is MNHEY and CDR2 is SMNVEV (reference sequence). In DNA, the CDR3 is TGTGCCAGCAGTTTTAACGGGAACACAGATACGCAGTATTTT. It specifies CASSFNGNTDTQYF.

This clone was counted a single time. CDR3 coding DNA: TGTGCTAGTGGTGCCGATGTGGGACAGAAAGAAACCTTC. It translates to CASGADVGQKETF. This sequence joins TRBV12-5 and TRBJ1-2; 7 positions agree with TRBD1. CDR3 length: 13 amino acids. V lost 5 bases and J lost 14; bases outside the gene matches: 14. Per the germline V gene, CDR1 is LGHNT and CDR2 is FRNRAP.

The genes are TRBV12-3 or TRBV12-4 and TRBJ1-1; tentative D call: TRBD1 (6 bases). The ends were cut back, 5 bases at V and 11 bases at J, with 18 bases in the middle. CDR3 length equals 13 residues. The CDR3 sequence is CASSPRTALGAFF. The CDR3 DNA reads TGTGCCAGCAGTCCCCGGACAGCCCTGGGGGCTTTCTTT.

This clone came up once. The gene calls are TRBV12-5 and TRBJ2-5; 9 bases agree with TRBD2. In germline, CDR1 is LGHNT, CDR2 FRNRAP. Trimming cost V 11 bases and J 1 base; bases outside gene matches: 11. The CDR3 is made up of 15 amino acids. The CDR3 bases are TGTGCTTCATTAGGTAGCGGGAGCATCCAAGAGACCCAGTACTTC. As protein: CASLGSGSIQETQYF.

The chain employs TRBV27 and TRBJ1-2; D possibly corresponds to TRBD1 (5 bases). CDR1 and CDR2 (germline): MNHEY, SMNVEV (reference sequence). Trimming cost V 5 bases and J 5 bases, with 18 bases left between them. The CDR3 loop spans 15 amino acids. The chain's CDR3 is CASSAQGYARYGYTF. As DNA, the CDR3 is TGTGCCAGCAGTGCCCAGGGTTATGCGCGTTATGGCTACACCTTC.

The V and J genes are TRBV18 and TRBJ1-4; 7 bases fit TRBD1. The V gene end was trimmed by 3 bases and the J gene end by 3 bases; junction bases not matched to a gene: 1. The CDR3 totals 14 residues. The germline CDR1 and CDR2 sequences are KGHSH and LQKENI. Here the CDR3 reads CASSPGTANEKLFF. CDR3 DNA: TGTGCCAGCTCACCGGGGACAGCTAATGAAAAACTGTTTTTT.

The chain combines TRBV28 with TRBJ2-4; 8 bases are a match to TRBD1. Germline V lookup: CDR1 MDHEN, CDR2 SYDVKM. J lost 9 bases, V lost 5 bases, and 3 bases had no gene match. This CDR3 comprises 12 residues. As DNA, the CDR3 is TGTGCCAGCAGTCAGGGACAGGTCATTCAGTACTTC. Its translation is CASSQGQVIQYF.

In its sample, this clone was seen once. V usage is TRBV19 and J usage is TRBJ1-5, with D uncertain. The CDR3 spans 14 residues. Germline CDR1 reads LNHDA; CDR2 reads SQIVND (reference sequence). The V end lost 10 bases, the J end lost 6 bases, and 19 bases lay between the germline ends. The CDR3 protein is CATTRSRTAQPQHF. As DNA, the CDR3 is TGTGCCACCACTAGGAGTAGGACCGCTCAGCCCCAGCATTTT.

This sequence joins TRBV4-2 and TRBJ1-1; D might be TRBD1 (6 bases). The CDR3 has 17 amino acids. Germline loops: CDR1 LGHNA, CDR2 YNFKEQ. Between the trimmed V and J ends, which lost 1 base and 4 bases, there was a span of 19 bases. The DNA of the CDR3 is TGTGCCAGCAGCCAAGTGTCGAACAGGGCGAGGACCACTGAAGCTTTCTTT. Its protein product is CASSQVSNRARTTEAFF.

The CDR3 loop reads CASSWTSGGPRDEQYF. As DNA, the CDR3 is TGCGCCAGCAGCTGGACTAGCGGGGGGCCAAGGGACGAGCAGTACTTC. The rearrangement joins TRBV5-1 to TRBJ2-7; 14 bases line up with TRBD2. The J segment lost 5 bases and the V segment lost 3 bases, leaving 7 bases of the junction unmatched. This CDR3 spans 16 amino acids. Germline V gene sequence: CDR1 SGHRS, CDR2 YFSETQ.

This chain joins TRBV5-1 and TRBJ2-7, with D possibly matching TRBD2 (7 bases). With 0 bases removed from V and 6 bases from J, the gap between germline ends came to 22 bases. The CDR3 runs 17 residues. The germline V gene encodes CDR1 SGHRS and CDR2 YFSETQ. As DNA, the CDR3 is TGCGCCAGCAGCTTGGCGACAGGTAGCGGCACGGGGGGCGAGCAGTACTTC. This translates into CASSLATGSGTGGEQYF.

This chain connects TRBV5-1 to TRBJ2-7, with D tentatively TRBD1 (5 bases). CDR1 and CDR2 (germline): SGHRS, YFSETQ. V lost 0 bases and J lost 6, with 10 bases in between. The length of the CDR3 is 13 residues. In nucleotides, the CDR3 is TGCGCCAGCAGCTTGGCGACAGTCGCCGAGCAGTACTTC. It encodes CASSLATVAEQYF.

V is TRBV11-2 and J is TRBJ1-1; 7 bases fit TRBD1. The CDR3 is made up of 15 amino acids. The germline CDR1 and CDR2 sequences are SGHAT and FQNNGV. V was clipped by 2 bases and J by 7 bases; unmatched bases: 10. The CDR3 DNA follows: TGTGCCAGCAGCTTACGTGACAGGGCCGACCGTGAAGCTTTCTTT. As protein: CASSLRDRADREAFF.

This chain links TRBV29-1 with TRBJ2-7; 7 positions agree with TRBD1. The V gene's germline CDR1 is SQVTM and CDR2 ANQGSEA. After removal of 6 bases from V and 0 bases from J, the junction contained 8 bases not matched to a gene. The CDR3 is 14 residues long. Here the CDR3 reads CSVALTGSSYEQYF. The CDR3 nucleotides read TGCAGCGTCGCCCTGACAGGGTCCTCCTACGAGCAGTACTTC.

The CDR3, as DNA: TGTGCCAGCAGTGACTCCAGGGACAGGGGAGATGCCAACATTCAGTACTTC. Its translation is CASSDSRDRGDANIQYF. This sequence joins TRBV6-4 and TRBJ2-4; 10 bases line up with TRBD1. CDR1 and CDR2 (germline): MRHNA, SNTAGT. J gave up 7 bases and V 0 bases, and 9 bases lay outside the gene matches. The CDR3 has 17 amino acids.

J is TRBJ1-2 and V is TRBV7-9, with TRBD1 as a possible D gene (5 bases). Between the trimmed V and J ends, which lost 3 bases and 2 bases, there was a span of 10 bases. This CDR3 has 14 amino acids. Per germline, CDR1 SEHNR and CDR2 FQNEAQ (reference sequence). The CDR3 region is CASSFTGKNYGYTF. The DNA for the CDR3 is TGTGCCAGCAGCTTTACAGGAAAAAACTATGGCTACACCTTC.

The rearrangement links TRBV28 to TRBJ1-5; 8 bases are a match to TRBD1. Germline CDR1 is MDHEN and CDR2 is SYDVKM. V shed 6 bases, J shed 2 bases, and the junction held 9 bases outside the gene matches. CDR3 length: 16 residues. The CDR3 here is CASSNADRGGNQPQHF. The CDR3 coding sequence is TGTGCCAGCAGCAACGCTGACAGGGGTGGCAATCAGCCCCAGCATTTT. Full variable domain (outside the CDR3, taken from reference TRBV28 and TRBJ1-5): DVKVTQSSRYLVKRTGEKVFLECVQDMDHENMFWYRQDPGLGLRLIYFSYDVKMKEKGDIPEGYSVSREKKERFSLILESASTNQTSMYLCASSNADRGGNQPQHFGDGTRLSIL.

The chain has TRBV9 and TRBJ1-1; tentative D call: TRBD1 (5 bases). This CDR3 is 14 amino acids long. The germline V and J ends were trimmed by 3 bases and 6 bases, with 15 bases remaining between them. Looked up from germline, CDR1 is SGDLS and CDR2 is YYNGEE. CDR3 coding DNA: TGTGCCAGCAGCGAGCGAGGGTGGGGGGCTGAAGCTTTCTTT. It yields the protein CASSERGWGAEAFF.

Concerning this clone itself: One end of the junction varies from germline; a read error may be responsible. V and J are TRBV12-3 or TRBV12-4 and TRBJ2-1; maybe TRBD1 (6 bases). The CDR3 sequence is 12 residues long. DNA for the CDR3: TGTGCCAGCAGTTTAATACAGGGCAGTAGTATCTTC. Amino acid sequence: CASSLIQGSSIF.

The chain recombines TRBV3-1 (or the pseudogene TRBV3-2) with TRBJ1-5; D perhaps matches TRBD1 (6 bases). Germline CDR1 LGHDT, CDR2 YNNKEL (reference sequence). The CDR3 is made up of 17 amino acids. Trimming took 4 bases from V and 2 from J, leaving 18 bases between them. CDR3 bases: TGTGCCAGCAGCCTGGGATACAGGGTATTGGGCAATCAGCCCCAGCATTTT. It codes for CASSLGYRVLGNQPQHF.

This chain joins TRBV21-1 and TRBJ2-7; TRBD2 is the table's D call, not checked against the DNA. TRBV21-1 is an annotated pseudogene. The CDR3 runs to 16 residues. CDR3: CASSKGTSGRTYEQYF. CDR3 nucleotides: TGTGCCAGCAGCAAAGGGACTAGCGGGCGTACCTACGAGCAGTACTTC.